This TCR beta chain was sequenced for a study of PD-1 blockade in mismatch repair-deficient tumors. In the study overall: All were previously treated, progressing patients with eleven to twelve mismatch repair-deficient cancer types.

Every patient had mismatch repair deficiency by PCR or immunohistochemistry. Germline lookup yields CDR1 SGHTA and CDR2 FQGNSA. J lost 6 bases, V lost 4 bases, and 10 bases had no gene match. The CDR3 totals 15 residues. On this clone itself: What it binds is not known.

The study, taken as a whole, reports: After pembrolizumab, tumor-resident clones rose rapidly, then generally contracted before radiologic responses.

The repertoire was sequenced with immunoSEQ multiplex PCR; TCRdb's copy has only in-frame clones and lacks some. This table holds about 110,000 clones, roughly 80% found once. This TCR was sampled from an adult with mismatch repair-deficient cancer. The specimen comprised peripheral blood, sampled roughly 13 months after starting pembrolizumab. The chain uses TRBV7-2 and TRBJ2-7, with 9 positions matching TRBD2. The CDR3 DNA follows: TGTGCCAGCAGCTCAGAAGCGGGAGGTTACCTCGAGCAGTACTTC. It is translated as CASSSEAGGYLEQYF.